This T cell receptor (beta chain) was observed in a study of CXCR3-negative and CXCR3-positive naive CD8 T cells. Study observations and caveats: Comparison of naive cells showed more hydrophobic TRB CDR3s in CXCR3-positive than in CXCR3-negative naive cells.

The CDR3 contains 18 residues. CDR1 is SNHLY and CDR2 is FYNNEI in the germline V gene. In preparing the TRB cDNA libraries, 5' RACE with UMI labels was used. TCRdb reprocessed the 5' RACE reads and keeps a single row for each CDR3 protein, giving no DNA. Here the sample table reports around 160,000 distinct CDR3 sequences. Points on this clonotype: What it binds is not known.

The chain carries TRBV2 and TRBJ2-3; TCRdb's D gene call, TRBD2, goes unchecked for lack of DNA. The sequence derives from a human donor in good health. Some clones in this sample may be carry-over from other donors' samples. The specimen was naive CXCR3+ CD8+ T cells from blood. The subset was: CD45RO-CCR7+CD27+CD95- naive CD8+ T cells expressing CXCR3 (TNR3+). The CDR3 here is CASSPLAGESGAADTQYF. Supplemented by reference TRBV2 and TRBJ2-3, the full variable domain reads EPEVTQTPSHQVTQMGQEVILRCVPISNHLYFYWYRQILGQKVEFLVSFYNNEISEKSEIFDDQFSVERPDGSNFTLKIRSTKLEDSAMYFCASSPLAGESGAADTQYFGPGTRLTVL.